This T cell receptor beta chain was obtained from a study of blood T cell repertoires in COVID-19. Study details: The samples span acute and convalescent COVID-19 from the United States, Italy and Spain. PBMCs, B-cell-depleted T cells, or T cells provided the cDNA or gDNA that made up the material.

The CDR3 is made up of 16 amino acids. How the authors handled the data: By means of reference gene primer amplification, nucleated cell counts were estimated. Assay used: immunoSEQ multiplex PCR; TCRdb lists only in-frame clones, some missing. V and J calls and clone size follow that table, whereas D and trimming were derived from the DNA. This sample has some 150,000 clones, with roughly 82% found just once. What was sequenced was peripheral blood. This receptor was taken from a woman aged 50 to 60 in a cohort sampled during active or convalescent COVID-19. V gene TRBV21-1 combines with J gene TRBJ1-4; TRBD1 was called by the table and not checked on the DNA. TRBV21-1 is termed a pseudogene. CDR3 sequence reads: CASSKIGETGAEKLFF. The CDR3 nucleotides are TGTGCCAGCAGCAAAATCGGAGAGACAGGGGCTGAAAAACTGTTTTTT.